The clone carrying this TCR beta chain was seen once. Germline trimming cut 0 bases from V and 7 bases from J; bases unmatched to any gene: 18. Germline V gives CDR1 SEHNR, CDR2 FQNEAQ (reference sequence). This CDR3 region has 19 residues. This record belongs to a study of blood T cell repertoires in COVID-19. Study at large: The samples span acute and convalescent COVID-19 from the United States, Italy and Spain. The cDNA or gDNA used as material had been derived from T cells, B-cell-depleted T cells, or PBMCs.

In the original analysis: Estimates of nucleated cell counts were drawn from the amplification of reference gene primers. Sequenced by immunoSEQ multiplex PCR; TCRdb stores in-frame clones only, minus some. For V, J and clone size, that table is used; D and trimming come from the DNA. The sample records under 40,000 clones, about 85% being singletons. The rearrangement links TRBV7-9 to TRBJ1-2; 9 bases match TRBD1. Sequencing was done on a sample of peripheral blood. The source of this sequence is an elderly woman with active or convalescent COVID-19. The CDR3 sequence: CASSLADVAPGQGASGYTF. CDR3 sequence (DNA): TGTGCCAGCAGCTTAGCGGACGTAGCCCCGGGACAGGGCGCAAGTGGCTACACCTTC.